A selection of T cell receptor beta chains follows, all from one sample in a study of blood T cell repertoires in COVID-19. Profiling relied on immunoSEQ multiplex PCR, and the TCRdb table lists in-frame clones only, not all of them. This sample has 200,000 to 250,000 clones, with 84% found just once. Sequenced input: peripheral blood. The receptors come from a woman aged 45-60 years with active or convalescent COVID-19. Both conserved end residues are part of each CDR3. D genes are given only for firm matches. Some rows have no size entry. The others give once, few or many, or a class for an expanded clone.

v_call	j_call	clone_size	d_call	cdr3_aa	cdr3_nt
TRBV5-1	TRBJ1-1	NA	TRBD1	CASSATGNTEAFF	TGCGCCAGCAGCGCGACAGGGAATACTGAAGCTTTCTTT
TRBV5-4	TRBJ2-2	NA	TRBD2	CASSPQGLAGGFGELFF	TGTGCCAGCAGCCCCCAAGGACTAGCGGGGGGGTTTGGGGAGCTGTTTTTT
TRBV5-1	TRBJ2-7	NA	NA	CASSVGTPSYEQYF	TGCGCCAGCAGCGTAGGGACACCTTCCTACGAGCAGTACTTC
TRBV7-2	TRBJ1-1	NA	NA	CASSFSSRDTEAFF	TGTGCCAGCAGCTTTTCATCTCGCGACACTGAAGCTTTCTTT
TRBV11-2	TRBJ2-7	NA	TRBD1	CASSLGQGPYEQYF	TGTGCCAGCAGCTTAGGACAGGGTCCCTACGAGCAGTACTTC
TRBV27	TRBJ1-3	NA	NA	CASSFGRAGNTIYF	TGTGCCAGCAGTTTCGGGAGAGCTGGAAACACCATATATTTT
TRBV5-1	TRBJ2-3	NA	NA	CASSLGGTDTQYF	TGCGCCAGCAGTTTAGGGGGCACAGATACGCAGTATTTT
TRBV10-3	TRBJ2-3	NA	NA	CAISEEGRADTQYF	TGTGCCATCAGTGAGGAGGGTAGGGCAGATACGCAGTATTTT
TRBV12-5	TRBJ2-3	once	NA	CASGSQTGVIPDTQYF	TGTGCTAGTGGTTCCCAGACGGGGGTTATCCCAGATACGCAGTATTTT
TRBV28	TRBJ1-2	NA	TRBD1	CATGTGMGGYTF	TGTGCCACCGGGACAGGGATGGGTGGCTACACCTTC
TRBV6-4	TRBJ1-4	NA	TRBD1	CASSPGQGSEKLFF	TGTGCCAGCAGTCCGGGACAGGGGAGTGAAAAACTGTTTTTT
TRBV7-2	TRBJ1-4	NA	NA	CASSGRGTTNEKLFF	TGTGCCAGCAGCGGCCGAGGGACAACTAATGAAAAACTGTTTTTT
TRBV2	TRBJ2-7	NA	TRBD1	CASSVPGTGGVYEQYF	TGTGCCAGCAGTGTCCCGGGGACAGGGGGCGTCTACGAGCAGTACTTC
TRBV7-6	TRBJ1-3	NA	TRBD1	CASSLGQGRTGNTIYF	TGTGCCAGCAGCCTTGGACAGGGAAGGACGGGAAACACCATATATTTT
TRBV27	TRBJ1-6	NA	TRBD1	CASSPRDRAVSPLHF	TGTGCCAGCAGTCCACGGGACAGGGCAGTATCACCCCTCCACTTT
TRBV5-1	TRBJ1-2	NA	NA	CASSENYGYTF	TGCGCCAGCAGCGAGAACTATGGCTACACCTTC
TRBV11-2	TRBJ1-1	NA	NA	CASSLSLTGTEAFF	TGTGCCAGCAGCTTAAGTCTGACTGGCACTGAAGCTTTCTTT
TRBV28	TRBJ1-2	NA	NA	CASSAAGAGYTF	TGTGCCAGCAGTGCCGCGGGGGCTGGCTACACCTTC
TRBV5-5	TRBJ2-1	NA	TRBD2	CASSLRLATYNEQFF	TGTGCCAGCAGCCTCAGACTAGCTACATACAATGAGCAGTTCTTC
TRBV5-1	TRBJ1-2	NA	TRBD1	CASSLAGGQGAFVNGYTF	TGCGCCAGCAGCTTGGCCGGGGGACAGGGGGCTTTTGTAAATGGCTACACCTTC
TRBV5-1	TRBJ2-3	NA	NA	CASSSRGSGTDTQYF	TGCGCCAGCAGCTCAAGGGGGTCGGGCACAGATACGCAGTATTTT
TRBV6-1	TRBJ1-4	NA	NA	CASSEARGGNEKLFF	TGTGCCAGCAGTGAAGCTCGGGGGGGTAATGAAAAACTGTTTTTT
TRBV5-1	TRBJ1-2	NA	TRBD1	CASSQIVRTGFSGYGYTF	TGCGCCAGCAGCCAGATCGTCCGGACAGGGTTCTCCGGCTATGGCTACACCTTC
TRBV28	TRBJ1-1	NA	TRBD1	CASSQSAAGGRAFF	TGTGCCAGCAGCCAAAGTGCGGCAGGGGGTAGAGCTTTCTTT
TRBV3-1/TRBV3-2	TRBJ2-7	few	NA	CASSPWSRAYEQYF	TGTGCCAGCAGCCCATGGAGCAGAGCCTACGAGCAGTACTTC
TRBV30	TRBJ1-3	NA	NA	CAWSVENSGNTIYF	TGTGCCTGGAGTGTAGAGAACTCTGGAAACACCATATATTTT
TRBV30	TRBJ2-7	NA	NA	CAWVTAYEQYF	TGTGCCTGGGTGACAGCCTACGAGCAGTACTTC
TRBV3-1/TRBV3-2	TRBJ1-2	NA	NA	CASSQEGTGNYGYTF	TGTGCCAGCAGCCAAGAAGGCACAGGGAACTATGGCTACACCTTC
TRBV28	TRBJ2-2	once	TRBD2	CASSLAVAGDSVGELFF	TGTGCCAGCAGTTTGGCGGTGGCGGGAGATAGTGTCGGGGAGCTGTTTTTT
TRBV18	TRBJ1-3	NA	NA	CASSPGATGNTIYF	TGTGCCAGCTCACCAGGAGCCACTGGAAACACCATATATTTT
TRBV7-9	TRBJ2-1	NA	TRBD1	CASSYPRDRVRSNEQFF	TGTGCCAGCAGCTATCCCCGGGACAGGGTAAGGAGCAATGAGCAGTTCTTC
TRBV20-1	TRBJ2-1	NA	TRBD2	CSASRLGREYANEQFF	TGCAGTGCTAGTCGGCTAGGGCGGGAGTATGCTAATGAGCAGTTCTTC
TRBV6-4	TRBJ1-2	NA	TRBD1	CASSDGTGDGYTF	TGTGCCAGCAGTGATGGGACAGGGGATGGCTACACCTTC
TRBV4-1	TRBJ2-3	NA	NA	CASTLNTGRADTQYF	TGCGCCAGCACACTCAATACCGGCAGGGCAGATACGCAGTATTTT
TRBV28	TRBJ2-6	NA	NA	CASRSGSGANVLTF	TGTGCCAGCAGATCGGGCTCTGGGGCCAACGTCCTGACTTTC
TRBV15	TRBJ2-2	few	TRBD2	CATRPSGGNTGELFF	TGTGCCACCCGGCCGAGCGGGGGGAACACCGGGGAGCTGTTTTTT
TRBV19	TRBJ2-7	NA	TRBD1	CASARDRAYEQYF	TGTGCCAGTGCCAGGGACAGGGCGTACGAGCAGTACTTC
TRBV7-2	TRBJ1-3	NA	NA	CASSLGGLSGNTIYF	TGTGCCAGCAGCTTAGGCGGTCTCTCTGGAAACACCATATATTTT
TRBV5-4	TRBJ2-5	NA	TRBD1	CASSRDRETQYF	TGTGCCAGCAGCAGGGACAGGGAGACCCAGTACTTC
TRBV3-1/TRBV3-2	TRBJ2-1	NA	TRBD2	CASSQESSGGWYNEQFF	TGTGCCAGCAGCCAAGAGTCTAGCGGGGGTTGGTACAATGAGCAGTTCTTC
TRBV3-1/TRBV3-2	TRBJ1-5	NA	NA	CASSLDSSNQPQHF	TGTGCCAGCAGCCTGGACAGCAGCAATCAGCCCCAGCATTTT
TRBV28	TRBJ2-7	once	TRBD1	CASRTGGAYEQYF	TGTGCCAGCAGAACAGGGGGCGCCTACGAGCAGTACTTC
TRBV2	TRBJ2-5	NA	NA	CASNFAGEGTQYF	TGTGCCAGCAATTTTGCAGGAGAGGGGACCCAGTACTTC
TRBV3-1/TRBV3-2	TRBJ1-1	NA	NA	CASSPARGNTEAFF	TGTGCCAGCAGCCCCGCCAGGGGGAACACTGAAGCTTTCTTT
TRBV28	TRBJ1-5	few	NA	CASTPGWSNQPQHF	TGTGCCAGCACCCCGGGGTGGAGCAATCAGCCCCAGCATTTT
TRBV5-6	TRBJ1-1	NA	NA	CASSLVPGNTEAFF	TGTGCCAGCAGCTTGGTCCCAGGGAACACTGAAGCTTTCTTT
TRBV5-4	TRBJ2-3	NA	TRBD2	CASRIAGGSTDTQYF	TGTGCCAGCAGAATAGCGGGGGGGAGCACAGATACGCAGTATTTT
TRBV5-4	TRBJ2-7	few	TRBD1	CASSLTGQSSYEQYF	TGTGCCAGCAGCTTGACGGGACAGTCCTCCTACGAGCAGTACTTC
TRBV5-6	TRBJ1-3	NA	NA	CASSLRGSRHTIYF	TGTGCCAGCAGCTTGAGGGGGTCCCGCCACACCATATATTTT
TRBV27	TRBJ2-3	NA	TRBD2	CASRPKRESTDTQYF	TGTGCCAGCAGACCAAAGCGGGAGAGCACAGATACGCAGTATTTT
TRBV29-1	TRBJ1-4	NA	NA	CSVDHGKLFF	TGCAGCGTCGATCACGGAAAACTGTTTTTT
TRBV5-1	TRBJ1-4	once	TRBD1	CASSSDRGLRTGEKLFF	TGCGCCAGCAGTTCGGACAGGGGGCTACGGACGGGTGAAAAACTGTTTTTT
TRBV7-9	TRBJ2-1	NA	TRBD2	CASSFRAGDGEQFF	TGTGCCAGCAGCTTTCGGGCGGGAGATGGTGAGCAGTTCTTC
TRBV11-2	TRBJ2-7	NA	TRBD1	CASSLTGGGPYEQYF	TGTGCCAGCAGCTTGACAGGGGGCGGACCCTACGAGCAGTACTTC
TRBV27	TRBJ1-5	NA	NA	CASSLRGKGQPQHF	TGTGCCAGCAGTTTGCGAGGGAAAGGGCAGCCCCAGCATTTT